This paragraph reports one TCR beta chain. The CDR3 runs 14 residues. CDR1 is LNHDA, CDR2 SQIVND, per germline (reference sequence). V trimming: 8 bases; J trimming: 8 bases; junction bases outside the gene matches: 9. The data were obtained in a study of blood T cell repertoires in COVID-19. Study-wide context: COVID-19 samples collected from the United States, Italy and Spain covered acute and convalescent phases. The cDNA or gDNA used as material had been derived from T cells, B-cell-depleted T cells, or PBMCs.

Original data processing: Amplified reference gene primers provided the basis for estimating nucleated cell counts. Libraries were prepared by immunoSEQ multiplex PCR; TCRdb keeps only in-frame clonotypes and omits some of them. V and J calls and clone size are as listed in that table; D and trimming were resolved from the DNA. The sample shows around 94,000 clones, roughly 92% of them seen only once. One Seattle source followed patients from active infection through their disease course. Sequenced material: peripheral blood. The receptor's source is a woman between 45 and 65 years old with COVID-19, enrolled during active disease. The chain combines TRBV19 with TRBJ1-2; 12 positions agree with TRBD1. The DNA of the CDR3 is TGTGCCAGTGAACCGGGACAGGGGGCAGGGGGCTACACCTTC. It yields the protein CASEPGQGAGGYTF.